The text below deals with one T cell receptor (beta chain). No antigen is known for it. Patients selected for sequencing had displayed CD8+CD57+ cell expansion by flow cytometry. Sampling of blood occurred while the patients had still received no therapy. According to the study, genomic DNA was the template for TCR beta VDJ and CDR3 profiling. TCRdb re-derived calls from the reads in MiXCR, one entry per CDR3 protein. The sample has about 150,000 distinct CDR3 sequences, 48% seen once. The sample originates from a study of CD8+CD57+ T cells in acquired aplastic anemia. On the study more broadly: Sorting CD4+ and CD8+ cells gave DNA averaging 3.2 ug.

General observations from the study: Patients had twenty-nine CD8+ CDR3 sequences in common with controls (the shared set).

The source is a human donor with aplastic anemia. The sample consisted of sorted CD4+, CD8+, or CD8+CD57+ T cells (not recorded which) from PBMCs.

CDR3 loop: CASSDLSNSPLHF. The CDR3 nucleotides read TGTGCCAGCAGTGACTTGAGTAATTCACCCCTCCACTTT. V gene TRBV25-1 combines with J gene TRBJ1-6; D unresolved. CDR1 is MGHDK, CDR2 SYGVNS, per germline. V lost 3 bases to trimming and J lost 6 bases, with 6 bases between them. This CDR3 contains 13 residues.